One T cell receptor (beta chain) is described in this entry. Through a sample-barcoded 5' primer and a J-beta primer mix, a second PCR was run for 7 to 11 cycles. Each cDNA molecule carried a tag from a template-switch adaptor that contained 12 random nucleotides. Each CDR3 protein is one row after TCRdb ran MiXCR on the 5' RACE reads. The table lists 650,000 to 950,000 distinct CDR3 sequences, around 42% of them singletons. Germline CDR1 and CDR2: SGHAT and FQNNGV. The V and J ends lost 6 bases and 3 bases respectively, with 11 bases between them. The CDR3 spans 14 residues. These data originate in a study of blood T cells in healthy people across ages. Total RNA, at least 5 micrograms per sample, was extracted from PBMCs.

The specimen was blood. The clonotype originates from a man aged 60-69 years in good health. This chain uses TRBV11-2 with TRBJ2-2, with a possible D match to TRBD1 (5 bases). The CDR3 spells CASRAGWDTGELFF. As DNA, the CDR3 is TGTGCCAGCAGAGCAGGGTGGGACACCGGGGAGCTGTTTTTT.